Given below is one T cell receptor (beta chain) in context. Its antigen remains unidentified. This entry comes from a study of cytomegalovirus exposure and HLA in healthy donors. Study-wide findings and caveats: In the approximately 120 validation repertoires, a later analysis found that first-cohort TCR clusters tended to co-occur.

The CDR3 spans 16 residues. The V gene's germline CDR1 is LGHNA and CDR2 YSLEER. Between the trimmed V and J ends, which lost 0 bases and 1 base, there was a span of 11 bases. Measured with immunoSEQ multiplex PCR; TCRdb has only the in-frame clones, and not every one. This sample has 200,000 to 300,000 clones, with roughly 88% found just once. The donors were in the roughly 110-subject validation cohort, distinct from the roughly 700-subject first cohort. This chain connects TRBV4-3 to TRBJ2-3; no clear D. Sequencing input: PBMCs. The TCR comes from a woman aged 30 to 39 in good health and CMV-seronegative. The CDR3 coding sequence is TGCGCCAGCAGCCAAGATCAAGGCGGACGCACAGATACGCAGTATTTT. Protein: CASSQDQGGRTDTQYF.